This entry describes one T cell receptor (beta chain). The antigen remains unidentified. This sample is drawn from a study of shared clonotypes between healthy human individuals. Study summary: There were three CD4 naive, three CD4 memory, two CD8 naive and one CD8 memory plates per donor.

Study-wide results and limits: Sorted-subset sequencing was shown by rarefaction to be incomplete despite large depth. Naive CD4 clonotype sharing across a few donors was 4% to 5.5%. All-four-donor shared clonotypes had higher generation probabilities than non-shared clonotypes did.

TCRdb's copy holds only in-frame clones and misses some; the assay was immunoSEQ multiplex PCR. The table has around 1,000,000 clones, 70% to 80% seen once. The length of the CDR3 is 18 residues. Germline CDR1 and CDR2: MGHDK and SYGVNS. The trim removed 5 bases at V and 7 bases at J, leaving 16 bases unmatched. The receptor comes from a man aged 18 to 29 in good health. Some clones in this sample may be carry-over from other donors' samples. The sample consisted of memory CD4+ T cells from PBMCs. The subset is: CD45RA-negative fraction. V gene TRBV25-1 combines with J gene TRBJ2-2; TRBD2 matches at 10 bases. The CDR3 DNA is TGTGCCAGCAGTCCATACCCCGGGGGGCTAGCGGGAGTCGGGGAGCTGTTTTTT. It is translated as CASSPYPGGLAGVGELFF.